The 25 T cell receptor beta chains below were found in one sample sequenced in a study of cytomegalovirus exposure and HLA in healthy donors. The PCR made use of 60 Vbeta and 13 Jbeta primers. Generated by immunoSEQ multiplex PCR, the TCRdb table keeps only in-frame clones and is missing some. Here the sample spans around 100,000 clones, less than 75% being singletons. Sequences were obtained from PBMCs. Source of these receptors: a young man in good health and CMV-seronegative.

The rearrangement uses TRBV10-3 and TRBJ2-7; 7 nucleotides line up with TRBD2. The V gene's germline CDR1 is ENHRY and CDR2 SYGVKD. The CDR3 runs 15 residues. Trimming at V came to 9 bases and at J to 1 base, leaving 12 bases not matched to a gene. The CDR3 DNA sequence: TGTGCCATGGGCTCCGAAGCGGGGCCTTCCTACGAGCAGTACTTC. It codes for CAMGSEAGPSYEQYF.

This chain uses TRBV11-2 with TRBJ2-7; maybe TRBD1 (6 bases). This CDR3 region has 14 residues. The V end was cut by 5 bases, the J end by 0 bases, with 11 bases between. Germline V lookup: CDR1 SGHAT, CDR2 FQNNGV. The CDR3 bases are TGTGCCAGCAGCCCCACAGGGAGCTCCTACGAGCAGTACTTC. Its translation: CASSPTGSSYEQYF.

J is TRBJ1-2 and V is TRBV5-6; a weak D match, TRBD1 (5 bases). Trimming removed 2 bases from V and 4 bases from J, with 12 bases in between. Germline lookup yields CDR1 SGHDT and CDR2 YYEEEE. The CDR3 sequence is 14 residues long. For the CDR3, the DNA is TGTGCCAGCAGCTTCAGGGTCTTCCTCTATGGCTACACCTTC. Encoded protein: CASSFRVFLYGYTF.

This clone was observed once. The CDR3 DNA reads TGCGCCAGCAGCCTGACAGGGAGCAATTCACCCCTCCACTTT. Translating it yields CASSLTGSNSPLHF. V and J are TRBV5-1 and TRBJ1-6; 7 positions agree with TRBD1. Germline V CDR1 and CDR2: SGHRS, YFSETQ. V was pared by 4 bases and J by 7 bases, with 5 bases of the junction left unmatched. This CDR3 region has 14 residues.

This clone was picked up one time. The chain joins TRBV9 to TRBJ1-5, with TRBD1 identical over 7 bases. CDR3 length: 15 amino acids. The V and J ends lost 3 bases and 0 bases, in that order; junction bases with no gene match: 3. The V gene's germline CDR1 is SGDLS and CDR2 YYNGEE. The CDR3 here is CASSGDRDSNQPQHF. CDR3 in DNA: TGTGCCAGCAGCGGCGACAGGGATAGCAATCAGCCCCAGCATTTT.

The chain employs TRBV5-1 and TRBJ2-1, with D perhaps matching TRBD2 (6 bases). The CDR3 has 14 residues. Trimming pared 1 base from V and 7 bases from J, leaving 12 bases between. The germline V gene encodes CDR1 SGHRS and CDR2 YFSETQ. The CDR3 here is CASSLLAAGNEQFF. The CDR3 DNA is TGCGCCAGCAGCTTGTTAGCGGCAGGGAATGAGCAGTTCTTC.

This chain connects TRBV7-3 to TRBJ1-2; TRBD1 is a possible D gene (5 bases). The CDR3 runs to 11 residues. Germline loops: CDR1 SGHTA, CDR2 FQGTGA. The V and J ends lost 11 bases and 6 bases respectively, with 13 bases between them. CDR3 in DNA: TGTGCCTCCGCCCGGGGGAATGGCTACACCTTC. Protein: CASARGNGYTF.

This clone was found a few times. This chain uses TRBV5-4 with TRBJ2-7; 7 positions agree with TRBD1. Germline-derived CDR1 and CDR2 are SGHNT and YYREEE (reference sequence). V trimming: 4 bases; J trimming: 3 bases; junction bases outside the gene matches: 4. CDR3 length: 13 amino acids. In DNA, the CDR3 is TGTGCCAGCAGCATACGGGACAGCTACGAGCAGTACTTC. Protein sequence: CASSIRDSYEQYF.

The CDR3 coding sequence is TGTGCCTGGAGTCAGATGATGAACACTGAAGCTTTCTTT. This encodes CAWSQMMNTEAFF. This sequence joins TRBV30 and TRBJ1-1; D gene ambiguous. Germline assignment: CDR1 GTSNPN and CDR2 SVGIG (reference sequence). The CDR3 loop spans 13 amino acids. V dropped 2 bases and J dropped 0 bases, with 7 bases sitting between them. Supplemented by reference TRBV30 and TRBJ1-1, the full variable domain reads SQTIHQWPATLVQPVGSPLSLECTVEGTSNPNLYWYRQAAGRGLQLLFYSVGIGQISSEVPQNLSASRPQDRQFILSSKKLLLSDSGFYLCAWSQMMNTEAFFGQGTRLTVV.

This chain joins TRBV7-3 and TRBJ2-1, with D possibly TRBD2 on 6 matching bases. The CDR3 length is 16 residues. Looked up from germline, CDR1 is SGHTA and CDR2 is FQGTGA. The V end was cut by 2 bases, the J end by 5 bases, with 16 bases between. CDR3: CASSLSRTNQDNEQFF. The CDR3 nucleotides are TGTGCCAGCAGCTTATCTAGGACTAATCAGGACAATGAGCAGTTCTTC.

The chain combines TRBV4-1 with TRBJ1-1; a weak D match, TRBD1 (5 bases). This CDR3 has 16 amino acids. Germline values: CDR1 MGHRA, CDR2 YSYEKL. V was clipped by 3 bases and J by 1 base, with 15 bases between them. The CDR3 DNA reads TGCGCCAGCAGCCAGCAATCTTTAGACAGGAACACTGAAGCTTTCTTT. Amino acid sequence: CASSQQSLDRNTEAFF.

The V call is TRBV2, the J call TRBJ1-1; the match to TRBD1 covers 7 bases. The trim removed 8 bases at V and 5 bases at J, leaving 11 bases unmatched. The length of the CDR3 is 14 residues. Germline V gene lookup returns CDR1 SNHLY and CDR2 FYNNEI. DNA of the CDR3: TGTGCCAGCGCTCCAGGGGGGTTGGAAACTGAAGCTTTCTTT. Translation gives CASAPGGLETEAFF.

This clone was found a few times. The CDR3 DNA sequence: TGCGCCAGCAGCCCACCGGTCCCCTCCTACGAGCAGTACTTC. This encodes CASSPPVPSYEQYF. The chain combines TRBV5-1 with TRBJ2-7; D unresolved. Germline V lookup: CDR1 SGHRS, CDR2 YFSETQ. V was pared by 4 bases and J by 0 bases, with 11 bases between. The length of the CDR3 is 14 residues.

V is TRBV4-2 and J is TRBJ2-5, with TRBD1 as a possible D gene (6 bases). The J call may be incorrect, as the DNA end agrees better with TRBJ2-7. Germline V gene sequence: CDR1 LGHNA, CDR2 YNFKEQ. The CDR3 consists of 15 residues. CDR3 in DNA: TGTGCCAGCAGCCAAGGTGGGGGACAACTCTACGAGCAGTACTTC. Protein product: CASSQGGGQLYEQYF.

The gene calls are TRBV7-8 and TRBJ2-3; 8 nucleotides match TRBD1. The CDR3 totals 15 residues. J was trimmed by 8 bases and V by 1 base; bases with no gene match: 8. Germline CDR1 SGHVS, CDR2 FQNEAQ. The CDR3 DNA reads TGTGCCAGCAGCTTAGGGACAGGGTCCGGGGGTACGCAGTATTTT. It yields the protein CASSLGTGSGGTQYF.

There are a few counts of this clone. This chain joins TRBV5-6 and TRBJ1-1; D not certain. Deletions cut 4 bases from V and 6 bases from J, with 22 bases between. CDR1 is SGHDT, CDR2 YYEEEE, per germline. The CDR3 contains 16 residues. The chain's CDR3 is CASSDGPFGSLPEAFF. For the CDR3, the DNA is TGTGCCAGCAGCGATGGCCCTTTCGGGTCTCTACCTGAAGCTTTCTTT.

The V call is TRBV28, the J call TRBJ1-2, with D perhaps TRBD1 (6 bases). There are 17 residues in the CDR3. Germline V gives CDR1 MDHEN, CDR2 SYDVKM. Trimming cost V 6 bases and J 3 bases, with 23 bases left between them. Here the CDR3 reads CASRRLTLRDKDYGYTF. Here the CDR3 DNA reads TGTGCCAGCAGGAGGCTAACCCTTCGGGACAAGGACTATGGCTACACCTTC.

This rearrangement joins TRBV27 to TRBJ2-7; TRBD2 might be the D (5 bases). Germline assignment: CDR1 MNHEY and CDR2 SMNVEV (reference sequence). The CDR3 extends over 13 amino acids. The ends were cut back, 4 bases at V and 4 bases at J, with 11 bases in the middle. CDR3 residues: CASSYGSGYEQYF. Written as DNA, the CDR3 is TGTGCCAGCAGTTATGGGTCGGGGTACGAGCAGTACTTC.

The CDR3 DNA reads TGTGCCTGGAGTGAACAGGGGGCCGACGAGCAGTACTTC. Protein: CAWSEQGADEQYF. V usage is TRBV30 and J usage is TRBJ2-7; TRBD1 matches at 9 bases. Germline trimming cut 1 base from V and 5 bases from J; bases unmatched to any gene: 3. The CDR3 spans 13 residues. The germline CDR1 and CDR2 sequences are GTSNPN and SVGIG (reference sequence).

The chain links TRBV7-9 to TRBJ1-2; D not certain. Trimming left V 6 bases short and J 3 bases short, with 17 bases between. The CDR3 length is 15 residues. Germline V CDR1 and CDR2: SEHNR, FQNEAQ (reference sequence). CDR3 region: CASRLSDRGDYGYTF. As DNA, the CDR3 is TGTGCCAGCAGACTCTCGGATCGGGGAGACTATGGCTACACCTTC.

V is TRBV7-9 and J is TRBJ1-1; D remains unclear. The germline CDR1 and CDR2 sequences are SEHNR and FQNEAQ (reference sequence). The length of the CDR3 is 13 residues. V gave up 6 bases and J gave up 5 bases, with 13 bases separating them. Here the CDR3 reads CASRRRIGTEAFF. The CDR3 bases are TGTGCCAGCAGACGGAGAATCGGGACTGAAGCTTTCTTT.

The V and J genes are TRBV10-3 and TRBJ1-1; 7 nucleotides agree with TRBD1. This CDR3 is 17 amino acids long. The V segment lost 11 bases and the J segment 5 bases; nucleotides outside the gene matches: 23. Germline V lookup: CDR1 ENHRY, CDR2 SYGVKD. The CDR3 DNA is TGTGCCGCTCGACCGTGGGGCGGACAGGATTATACTACTGAAGCTTTCTTT. Translation: CAARPWGGQDYTTEAFF.

This chain connects TRBV30 to TRBJ1-5; 9 bases fit TRBD1. With 0 bases clipped from V and 5 bases from J, the junction kept 5 bases outside the gene matches. The germline gives CDR1 GTSNPN, CDR2 SVGIG (reference sequence). CDR3 length: 15 amino acids. CDR3 protein: CAWSVRDRDYQPQHF. CDR3 DNA sequence: TGTGCCTGGAGTGTCCGGGACAGGGATTATCAGCCCCAGCATTTT.

This clone was observed a few times. This sequence joins TRBV29-1 and TRBJ1-5; 9 nucleotides agree with TRBD1. Looked up from germline, CDR1 is SQVTM and CDR2 is ANQGSEA. The CDR3 has 14 amino acids. V lost 6 bases and J lost 6; bases outside the gene matches: 9. This CDR3 reads CSVSGTGSSQPQHF. The DNA of the CDR3 is TGCAGCGTCTCCGGGACAGGGAGTAGTCAGCCCCAGCATTTT.

This clone has more than one count but fewer than ten. V is TRBV4-1 and J is TRBJ1-1; the D gene is possibly TRBD1 (5 bases). Trimming took 1 base from V and 3 from J, leaving 18 bases between them. Germline loops: CDR1 MGHRA, CDR2 YSYEKL. The CDR3 spans 17 residues. CDR3 loop: CASSQGGQAPWDTEAFF. CDR3 DNA sequence: TGCGCCAGCAGCCAAGGGGGCCAGGCCCCGTGGGACACTGAAGCTTTCTTT.